The 21 T cell receptor beta chains below come from one sample, sequenced in a study of blood T cell repertoires in COVID-19. Clones were sequenced by immunoSEQ multiplex PCR, and TCRdb holds only the in-frame ones, with some missing. The data contain 200,000 to 250,000 clones, about 90% of them singletons. The sample consisted of peripheral blood. These receptors were taken from a man aged 25-40 years with COVID-19, enrolled during active disease.

This clone was detected a few times. This rearrangement joins TRBV15 to TRBJ2-7; TRBD1 matches at 9 bases. V lost 3 bases, J lost 0 bases, and 6 bases stayed unmatched. Per the germline V gene, CDR1 is LNHNV and CDR2 is YYDKDF (reference sequence). The CDR3 runs 16 residues. The CDR3 DNA is TGTGCCACCAGCAGCGTCCGGGACAGGGACTCCTACGAGCAGTACTTC. As protein: CATSSVRDRDSYEQYF.

Only a few counts were recorded for this clone. The gene calls are TRBV29-1 and TRBJ1-4; no clear D gene. CDR1 and CDR2 (germline): SQVTM, ANQGSEA. The germline V and J ends were trimmed by 7 bases and 7 bases, with 13 bases remaining between them. The CDR3 runs 12 residues. CDR3 sequence: CSARGVGEKLFF. For the CDR3, the DNA is TGCAGCGCTCGCGGGGTGGGTGAAAAACTGTTTTTT.

The rearrangement links TRBV27 to TRBJ2-3; no firm D call. The V end lost 5 bases, the J end lost 8 bases, and 23 bases lay between the germline ends. Germline-derived CDR1 and CDR2 are MNHEY and SMNVEV (reference sequence). This CDR3 region has 16 residues. DNA of the CDR3: TGTGCCAGCAGTCCCCCCTCCTGGCCAGGCCCCGCTACGCAGTATTTT. It encodes CASSPPSWPGPATQYF.

The chain carries TRBV19 and TRBJ1-6, with 8 nucleotides matching TRBD1. The V gene's germline CDR1 is LNHDA and CDR2 SQIVND (reference sequence). The CDR3 spans 17 residues. J was trimmed by 6 bases and V by 6 bases; bases with no gene match: 13. CDR3 in DNA: TGTGCCAGTAGACAAAATTCCGGGACAGGCTTTAATTCACCCCTCCACTTT. This sequence encodes CASRQNSGTGFNSPLHF.

The CDR3 protein is CAAGGYSNQPQHF. The CDR3 nucleotides read TGTGCAGCGGGCGGGTATAGCAATCAGCCCCAGCATTTT. The chain links TRBV28 to TRBJ1-5; D remains unclear. This CDR3 is built from 13 residues. CDR1 is MDHEN and CDR2 is SYDVKM in the germline V gene.

V is TRBV14 and J is TRBJ2-1, with 8 bases matching TRBD2. The germline V gene has CDR1 SGHDN and CDR2 FVKESK. The V gene end was trimmed by 0 bases and the J gene end by 0 bases; junction bases not matched to a gene: 10. The CDR3 runs to 19 residues. This chain's CDR3 is CASSQEFGVAGPSYNEQFF. CDR3 coding DNA: TGTGCCAGCAGCCAAGAATTCGGAGTAGCGGGGCCCTCCTACAATGAGCAGTTCTTC.

The chain uses TRBV5-3 and TRBJ2-7; 10 nucleotides align to TRBD2. TRBV5-3 is classed as an ORF, of uncertain function. With 4 bases clipped from V and 0 bases from J, the junction kept 10 bases outside the gene matches. This CDR3 has 17 amino acids. CDR3 bases: TGTGCCAGAAGCAACGGACTAGCGGAACCAAGCTCCTACGAGCAGTACTTC. The encoded protein is CARSNGLAEPSSYEQYF.

The CDR3 is CSVSERETQYF. In nucleotides, the CDR3 is TGCAGCGTCTCCGAACGGGAGACCCAGTACTTC. The genes are TRBV29-1 and TRBJ2-5; unclear D gene. V was clipped by 6 bases and J by 5 bases, with 10 bases between them. CDR3 length equals 11 residues. Germline V gene sequence: CDR1 SQVTM, CDR2 ANQGSEA.

This chain joins TRBV7-9 and TRBJ1-2; 10 bases align to TRBD1. Germline lookup yields CDR1 SEHNR and CDR2 FQNEAQ (reference sequence). The CDR3 is 18 amino acids. The V segment lost 0 bases and the J segment 4 bases; nucleotides outside the gene matches: 11. CDR3 nucleotides: TGTGCCAGCAGCTTAGCCCGCGGAGGGACAGGGGACCTCTATGGCTACACCTTC. Translating it yields CASSLARGGTGDLYGYTF.

The V gene is TRBV19, the J gene TRBJ1-2, with 7 bases lining up with TRBD1. The trim removed 4 bases at V and 11 bases at J, leaving 16 bases unmatched. The CDR3 is made up of 15 amino acids. CDR1 and CDR2 from the germline V gene are LNHDA and SQIVND (reference sequence). The CDR3: CASSRSTGPGEAYTF. The CDR3 coding sequence is TGTGCCAGTAGTAGATCGACAGGGCCCGGAGAAGCTTACACCTTC.

The rearrangement uses TRBV10-3 and TRBJ1-1; D remains ambiguous. In germline, CDR1 is ENHRY, CDR2 SYGVKD. V lost 2 bases and J 0 bases, leaving 7 bases between the germline ends. This CDR3 has 14 residues. This CDR3 is CAISETSMNTEAFF. The CDR3 region has the DNA TGTGCCATCAGTGAGACTAGCATGAACACTGAAGCTTTCTTT.

The chain has TRBV7-8 and TRBJ1-3; D remains unclear. V lost 3 bases and J lost 2, with 11 bases in between. The germline gives CDR1 SGHVS, CDR2 FQNEAQ. The CDR3 is 15 residues long. CDR3 protein: CASSFGRTAGNTIYF. The CDR3 bases are TGTGCCAGCAGCTTCGGCCGGACTGCTGGAAACACCATATATTTT.

This chain joins TRBV6-6 and TRBJ1-5; 9 bases are a match to TRBD1. Unmatched junction bases numbered 7, after V lost 7 bases and J lost 6 bases. CDR1 MNHNY and CDR2 SVGAGI come from the germline V gene (reference sequence). There are 14 residues in the CDR3. CDR3 bases: TGTGCCAGCAAAGTCGGGACAGGGAGTCAGCCCCAGCATTTT. Translated, it gives CASKVGTGSQPQHF.

The chain is built from TRBV10-3 and TRBJ1-2, with a possible D match to TRBD1 (6 bases). Germline values: CDR1 ENHRY, CDR2 SYGVKD. Trimming shortened V by 4 bases and J by 0 bases, and 9 bases separated the two germline ends. The CDR3 runs 14 residues. The CDR3 DNA reads TGTGCCATCAGTGGACAGGTAGCTAACTATGGCTACACCTTC. Translation gives CAISGQVANYGYTF.

The chain is built from TRBV7-8 and TRBJ1-3; TRBD1 agrees at 7 bases. Germline CDR1 is SGHVS and CDR2 is FQNEAQ. V dropped 5 bases and J dropped 3; count of bases not matched to a gene: 4. The CDR3 extends over 14 amino acids. The CDR3 sequence is CASSPDRHGNTIYF. The CDR3 DNA follows: TGTGCCAGCAGCCCGGACAGGCATGGAAACACCATATATTTT. The full variable domain, its missing parts supplied by reference TRBV7-8 and TRBJ1-3, is GAGVSQSPRYKVAKRGQDVALRCDPISGHVSLFWYQQALGQGPEFLTYFQNEAQLDKSGLPSDRFFAERPEGSVSTLKIQRTQQEDSAVYLCASSPDRHGNTIYFGEGSWLTVV.

The V call is TRBV6-2 or TRBV6-3, the J call TRBJ2-5; 11 bases are shared with TRBD2. The CDR3 length is 19 residues. V dropped 4 bases and J dropped 4; count of bases not matched to a gene: 17. The V gene's germline CDR1 is MNHEY and CDR2 SVGEGT. The chain's CDR3 is CASSWGRLAGNIEGETQYF. In nucleotides, the CDR3 is TGTGCCAGCAGTTGGGGCCGACTAGCGGGAAACATTGAGGGAGAGACCCAGTACTTC.

J is TRBJ2-1 and V is TRBV7-3; a weak D match, TRBD2 (6 bases). This CDR3 comprises 15 residues. The ends were cut back, 2 bases at V and 5 bases at J, with 13 bases in the middle. CDR1 and CDR2 (germline): SGHTA, FQGTGA. The CDR3 DNA is TGTGCCAGCAGCTTAGGGGGGTCTGGGAACAATGAGCAGTTCTTC. This encodes CASSLGGSGNNEQFF.

V usage is TRBV7-2 and J usage is TRBJ1-2; no clear D gene. Trimming removed 2 bases from V and 8 bases from J, with 18 bases in between. The CDR3 has 15 amino acids. Germline V gene data show CDR1 as SGHTA and CDR2 as FQGNSA. The CDR3 DNA is TGTGCCAGCAGCTTAAAGCCACAGCCCCGGGAGGGCTACACCTTC. It codes for CASSLKPQPREGYTF.

The chain joins TRBV19 to TRBJ1-2; a weak D match, TRBD1 (6 bases). Germline values: CDR1 LNHDA, CDR2 SQIVND (reference sequence). Trimming cost V 9 bases and J 2 bases, with 10 bases left between them. This CDR3 is 12 amino acids long. The CDR3 reads CASNQGNYGYTF. CDR3 coding DNA: TGTGCCAGCAACCAGGGGAACTATGGCTACACCTTC.

This chain connects TRBV28 to TRBJ1-2; tentatively, D is TRBD1 (5 bases). Trimming pared 3 bases from V and 3 bases from J, leaving 8 bases between. The CDR3 has 13 amino acids. Germline CDR1 reads MDHEN; CDR2 reads SYDVKM. This chain's CDR3 is CASSFSRDYGYTF. Written as DNA, the CDR3 is TGTGCCAGCAGTTTCTCCAGGGACTATGGCTACACCTTC.

The V gene is TRBV9, the J gene TRBJ2-1; no clear D gene. With 4 bases removed from V and 2 bases from J, the gap between germline ends came to 13 bases. CDR1 and CDR2 from the germline V gene are SGDLS and YYNGEE. This CDR3 spans 15 amino acids. CDR3 nucleotide sequence: TGTGCCAGCAGCTCCCATCTTGGGCCCTACAATGAGCAGTTCTTC. Translated: CASSSHLGPYNEQFF.